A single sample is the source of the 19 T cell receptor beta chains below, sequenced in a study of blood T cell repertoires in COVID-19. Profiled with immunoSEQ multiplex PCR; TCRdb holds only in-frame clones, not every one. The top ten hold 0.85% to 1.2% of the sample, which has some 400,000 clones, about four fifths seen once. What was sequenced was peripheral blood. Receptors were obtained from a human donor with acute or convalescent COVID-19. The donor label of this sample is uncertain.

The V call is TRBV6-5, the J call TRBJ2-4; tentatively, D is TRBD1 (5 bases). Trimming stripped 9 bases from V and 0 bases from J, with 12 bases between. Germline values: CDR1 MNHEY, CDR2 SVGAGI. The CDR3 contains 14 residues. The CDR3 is CASESRVAKNIQYF. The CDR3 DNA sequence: TGTGCCAGTGAATCCAGGGTAGCCAAAAACATTCAGTACTTC.

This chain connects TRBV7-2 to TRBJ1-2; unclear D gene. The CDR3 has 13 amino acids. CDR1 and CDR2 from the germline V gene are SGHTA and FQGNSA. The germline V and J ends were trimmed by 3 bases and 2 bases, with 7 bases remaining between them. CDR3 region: CASSFGRNYGYTF. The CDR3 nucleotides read TGTGCCAGCAGCTTTGGCAGAAACTATGGCTACACCTTC. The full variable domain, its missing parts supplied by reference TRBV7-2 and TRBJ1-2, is GAGVSQSPSNKVTEKGKDVELRCDPISGHTALYWYRQSLGQGLEFLIYFQGNSAPDKSGLPSDRFSAERTGGSVSTLTIQRTQQEDSAVYLCASSFGRNYGYTFGSGTRLTVV.

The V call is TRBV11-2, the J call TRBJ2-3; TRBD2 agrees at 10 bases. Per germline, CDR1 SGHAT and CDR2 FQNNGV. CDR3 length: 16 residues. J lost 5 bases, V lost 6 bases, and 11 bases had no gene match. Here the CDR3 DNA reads TGTGCCAGCAGTCCCACAGCGGGAGGGTTGGGAGATACGCAGTATTTT. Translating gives CASSPTAGGLGDTQYF. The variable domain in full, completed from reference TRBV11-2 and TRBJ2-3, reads EAGVAQSPRYKIIEKRQSVAFWCNPISGHATLYWYQQILGQGPKLLIQFQNNGVVDDSQLPKDRFSAERLKGVDSTLKIQPAKLEDSAVYLCASSPTAGGLGDTQYFGPGTRLTVL.

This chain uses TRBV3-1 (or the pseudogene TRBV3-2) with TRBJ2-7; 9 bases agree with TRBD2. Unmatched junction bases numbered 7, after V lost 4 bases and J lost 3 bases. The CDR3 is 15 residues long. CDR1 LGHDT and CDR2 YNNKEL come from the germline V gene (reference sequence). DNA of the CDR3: TGTGCCAGCAGCCGGCGGGGGGGCATCAACTACGAGCAGTACTTC. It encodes CASSRRGGINYEQYF.

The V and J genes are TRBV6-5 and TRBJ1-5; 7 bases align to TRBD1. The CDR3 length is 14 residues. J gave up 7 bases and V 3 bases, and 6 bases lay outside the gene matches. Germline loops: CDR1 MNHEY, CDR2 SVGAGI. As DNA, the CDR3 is TGTGCCAGCAGTTATTCCCCAGGGGGGCAGCCCCAGCATTTT. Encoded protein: CASSYSPGGQPQHF.

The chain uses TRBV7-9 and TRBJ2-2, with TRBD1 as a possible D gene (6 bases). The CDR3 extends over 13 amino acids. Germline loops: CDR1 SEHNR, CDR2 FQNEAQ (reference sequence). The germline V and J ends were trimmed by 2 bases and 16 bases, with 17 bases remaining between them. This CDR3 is CASSLLVGQFSFF. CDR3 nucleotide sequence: TGTGCCAGCAGCTTATTGGTCGGACAGTTTTCGTTTTTT.

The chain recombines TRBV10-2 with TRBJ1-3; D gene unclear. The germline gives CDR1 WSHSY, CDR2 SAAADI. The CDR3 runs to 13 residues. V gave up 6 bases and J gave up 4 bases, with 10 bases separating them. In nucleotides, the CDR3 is TGCGCCAGCAGGGAATCGGGGGGAAACACCATATATTTT. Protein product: CASRESGGNTIYF.

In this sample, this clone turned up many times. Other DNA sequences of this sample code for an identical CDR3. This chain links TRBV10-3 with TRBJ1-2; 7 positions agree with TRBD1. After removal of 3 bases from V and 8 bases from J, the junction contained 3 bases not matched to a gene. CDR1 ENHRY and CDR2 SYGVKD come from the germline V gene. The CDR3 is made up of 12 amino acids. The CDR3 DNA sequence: TGTGCCATCAGTGAAGGGGGCCGGGGCTACACCTTC. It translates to CAISEGGRGYTF.

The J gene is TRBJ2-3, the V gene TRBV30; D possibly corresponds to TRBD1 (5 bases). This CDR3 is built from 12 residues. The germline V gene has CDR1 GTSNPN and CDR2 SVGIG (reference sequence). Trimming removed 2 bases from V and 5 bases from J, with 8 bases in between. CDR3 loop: CAWSKGIDTQYF. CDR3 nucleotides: TGTGCCTGGAGTAAGGGGATAGATACGCAGTATTTT.

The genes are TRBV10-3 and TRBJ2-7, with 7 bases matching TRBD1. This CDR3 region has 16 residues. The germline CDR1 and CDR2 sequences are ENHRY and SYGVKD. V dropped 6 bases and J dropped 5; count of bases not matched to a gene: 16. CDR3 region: CAIRPSPPSDRDEQYF. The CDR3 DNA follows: TGTGCCATCAGACCTTCCCCCCCCTCTGACAGGGACGAGCAGTACTTC.

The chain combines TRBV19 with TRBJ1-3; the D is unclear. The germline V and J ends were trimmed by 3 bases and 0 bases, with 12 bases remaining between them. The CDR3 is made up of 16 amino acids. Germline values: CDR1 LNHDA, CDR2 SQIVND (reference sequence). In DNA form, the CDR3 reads TGTGCCAGTAGTATTGCGGGGTCTAGCTCTGGAAACACCATATATTTT. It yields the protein CASSIAGSSSGNTIYF. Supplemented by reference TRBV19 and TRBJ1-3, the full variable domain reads DGGITQSPKYLFRKEGQNVTLSCEQNLNHDAMYWYRQDPGQGLRLIYYSQIVNDFQKGDIAEGYSVSREKKESFPLTVTSAQKNPTAFYLCASSIAGSSSGNTIYFGEGSWLTVV.

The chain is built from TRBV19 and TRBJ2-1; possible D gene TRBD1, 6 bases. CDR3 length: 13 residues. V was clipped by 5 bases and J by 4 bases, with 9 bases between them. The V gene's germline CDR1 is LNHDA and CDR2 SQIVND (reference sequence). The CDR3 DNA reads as TGTGCCAGTAGTCCCGGACAGTACAATGAGCAGTTCTTC. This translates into CASSPGQYNEQFF. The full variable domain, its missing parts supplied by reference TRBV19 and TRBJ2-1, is DGGITQSPKYLFRKEGQNVTLSCEQNLNHDAMYWYRQDPGQGLRLIYYSQIVNDFQKGDIAEGYSVSREKKESFPLTVTSAQKNPTAFYLCASSPGQYNEQFFGPGTRLTVL.

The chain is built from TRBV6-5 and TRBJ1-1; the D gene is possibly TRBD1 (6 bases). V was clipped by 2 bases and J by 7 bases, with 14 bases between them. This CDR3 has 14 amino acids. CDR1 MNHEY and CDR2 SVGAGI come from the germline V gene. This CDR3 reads CASSYGRGGFEAFF. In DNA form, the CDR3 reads TGTGCCAGCAGTTACGGCAGGGGTGGGTTTGAAGCTTTCTTT.

CDR3 sequence reads: CASSPRPGQGAFGYTF. The DNA of the CDR3 is TGTGCCAGCAGCCCTAGACCGGGACAGGGGGCGTTTGGCTACACCTTC. This chain uses TRBV7-8 with TRBJ1-2; 12 bases match TRBD1. J was trimmed by 7 bases and V by 5 bases; bases with no gene match: 11. Germline lookup yields CDR1 SGHVS and CDR2 FQNEAQ. The CDR3 runs 16 residues.

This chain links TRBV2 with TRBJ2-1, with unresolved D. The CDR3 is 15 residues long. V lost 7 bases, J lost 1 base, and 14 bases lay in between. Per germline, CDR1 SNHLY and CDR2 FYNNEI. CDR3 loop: CASKAGTVSYNEQFF. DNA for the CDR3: TGTGCCAGCAAGGCAGGCACTGTGTCCTACAATGAGCAGTTCTTC.

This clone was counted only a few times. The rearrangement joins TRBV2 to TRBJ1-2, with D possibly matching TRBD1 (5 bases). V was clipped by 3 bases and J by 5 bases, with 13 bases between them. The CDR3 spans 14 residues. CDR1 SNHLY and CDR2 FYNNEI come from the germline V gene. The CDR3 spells CASSDGRGKYGYTF. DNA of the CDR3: TGTGCCAGCAGTGATGGGAGGGGCAAGTATGGCTACACCTTC.

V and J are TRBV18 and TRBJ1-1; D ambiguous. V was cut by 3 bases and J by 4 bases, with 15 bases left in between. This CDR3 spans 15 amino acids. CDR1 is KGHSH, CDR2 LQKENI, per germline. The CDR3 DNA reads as TGTGCCAGCTCACCTAGGGTCGGGGTAACCACTGAAGCTTTCTTT. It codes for CASSPRVGVTTEAFF.

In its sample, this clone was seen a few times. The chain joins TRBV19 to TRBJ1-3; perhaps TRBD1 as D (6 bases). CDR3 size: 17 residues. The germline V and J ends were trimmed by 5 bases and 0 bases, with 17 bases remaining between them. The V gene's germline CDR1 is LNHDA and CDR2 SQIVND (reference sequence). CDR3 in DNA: TGTGCCAGTAGTTCGCTCAGGGGAAAAGACTCTGGAAACACCATATATTTT. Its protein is CASSSLRGKDSGNTIYF.

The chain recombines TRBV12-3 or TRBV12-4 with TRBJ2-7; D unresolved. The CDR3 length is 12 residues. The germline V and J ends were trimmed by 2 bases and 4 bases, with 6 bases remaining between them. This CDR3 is CASSLTRYEQYF. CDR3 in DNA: TGTGCCAGCAGTTTAACCCGGTACGAGCAGTACTTC.